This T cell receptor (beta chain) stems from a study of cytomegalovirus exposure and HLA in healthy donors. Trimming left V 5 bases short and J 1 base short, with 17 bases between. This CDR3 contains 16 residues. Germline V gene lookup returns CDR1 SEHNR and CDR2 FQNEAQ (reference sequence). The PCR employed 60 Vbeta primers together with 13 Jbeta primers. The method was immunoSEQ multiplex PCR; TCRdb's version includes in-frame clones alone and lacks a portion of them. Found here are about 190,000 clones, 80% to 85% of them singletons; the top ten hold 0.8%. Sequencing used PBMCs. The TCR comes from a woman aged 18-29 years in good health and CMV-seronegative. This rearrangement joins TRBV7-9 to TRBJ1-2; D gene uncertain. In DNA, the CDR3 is TGTGCCAGCAGCCCGGCGGGAATAGAACTTAACTATGGCTACACCTTC. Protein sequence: CASSPAGIELNYGYTF.